This paragraph reports one T cell receptor (beta chain). Only in-frame clones appear in the TCRdb table, and some are missing; sequencing was by immunoSEQ multiplex PCR. This sample has under 200,000 clones; 70% to 90% occur once, and the top ten carry around a fifth. The sample belongs to a study of blood T cell repertoires in COVID-19. On the study more broadly: Acute and convalescent COVID-19 specimens originated in the United States, Italy and Spain.

Germline V lookup: CDR1 LNHDA, CDR2 SQIVND (reference sequence). Trimming pared 1 base from V and 4 bases from J, leaving 5 bases between. CDR3 length: 13 amino acids. The rearrangement joins TRBV19 to TRBJ2-1, with TRBD1 as a possible D gene (5 bases). Sequencing input: peripheral blood. This receptor was taken from a man aged 55 to 70 with active or convalescent COVID-19. For the CDR3, the DNA is TGTGCCAGTAGTATAGGACAGTACAATGAGCAGTTCTTC. Translated: CASSIGQYNEQFF.